The present entry profiles one TCR beta chain with its context. Random-hexamer reverse transcription was applied to roughly 0.5 to 1 ug RNA. TCRdb re-derived calls from the immunoSEQ multiplex PCR reads in MiXCR, one entry per CDR3 protein. The sample has over 130,000 distinct CDR3 sequences, around 96% seen once. The germline gives CDR1 GTSNPN, CDR2 SVGIG (reference sequence). V shed 3 bases and J 1 base; nucleotides not matched to a gene: 1. The CDR3 runs to 14 residues. The sample comes from a study of CD8 T cells in Susac syndrome. FACS was used to enrich TEMRA cells, whereas the CD8+ and CD4+ T cells were obtained by negative isolation.

The specimen sequenced was CD4+ T cells from PBMCs. The J gene is TRBJ2-3, the V gene TRBV30; 10 bases are a match to TRBD1. This TCR was recovered from a human donor with multiple sclerosis. The CDR3 DNA follows: TGTGCCTGGAGCGGACAGGGGGGCACAGATACGCAGTATTTT. Translated: CAWSGQGGTDTQYF.